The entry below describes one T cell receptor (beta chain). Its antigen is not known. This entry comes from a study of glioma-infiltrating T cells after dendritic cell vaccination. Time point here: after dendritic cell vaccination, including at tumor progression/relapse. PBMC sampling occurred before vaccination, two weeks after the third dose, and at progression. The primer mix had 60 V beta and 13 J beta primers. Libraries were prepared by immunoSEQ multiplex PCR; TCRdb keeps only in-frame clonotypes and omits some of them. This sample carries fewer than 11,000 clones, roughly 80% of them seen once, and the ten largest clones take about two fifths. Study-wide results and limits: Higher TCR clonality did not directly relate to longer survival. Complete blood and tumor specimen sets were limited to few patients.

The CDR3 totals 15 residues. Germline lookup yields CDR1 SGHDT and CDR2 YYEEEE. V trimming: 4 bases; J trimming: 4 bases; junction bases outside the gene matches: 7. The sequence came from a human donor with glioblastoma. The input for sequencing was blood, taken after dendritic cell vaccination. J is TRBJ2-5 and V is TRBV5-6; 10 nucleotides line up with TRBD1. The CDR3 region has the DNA TGTGCCAGCAGCCGGGGACAGGGGTTGGGAGAGACCCAGTACTTC. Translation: CASSRGQGLGETQYF.